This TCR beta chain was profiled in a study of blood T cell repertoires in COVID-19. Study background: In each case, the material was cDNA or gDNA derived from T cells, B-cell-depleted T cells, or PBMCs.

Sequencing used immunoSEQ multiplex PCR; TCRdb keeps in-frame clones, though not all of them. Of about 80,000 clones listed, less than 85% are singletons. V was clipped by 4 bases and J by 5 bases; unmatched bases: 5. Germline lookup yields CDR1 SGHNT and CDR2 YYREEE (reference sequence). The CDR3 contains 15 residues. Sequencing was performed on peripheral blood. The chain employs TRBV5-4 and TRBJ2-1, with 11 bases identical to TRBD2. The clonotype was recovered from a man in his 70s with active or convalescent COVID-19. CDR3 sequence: CASSVIAGGDNEQFF. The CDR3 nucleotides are TGTGCCAGCAGCGTAATAGCGGGGGGGGACAATGAGCAGTTCTTC.